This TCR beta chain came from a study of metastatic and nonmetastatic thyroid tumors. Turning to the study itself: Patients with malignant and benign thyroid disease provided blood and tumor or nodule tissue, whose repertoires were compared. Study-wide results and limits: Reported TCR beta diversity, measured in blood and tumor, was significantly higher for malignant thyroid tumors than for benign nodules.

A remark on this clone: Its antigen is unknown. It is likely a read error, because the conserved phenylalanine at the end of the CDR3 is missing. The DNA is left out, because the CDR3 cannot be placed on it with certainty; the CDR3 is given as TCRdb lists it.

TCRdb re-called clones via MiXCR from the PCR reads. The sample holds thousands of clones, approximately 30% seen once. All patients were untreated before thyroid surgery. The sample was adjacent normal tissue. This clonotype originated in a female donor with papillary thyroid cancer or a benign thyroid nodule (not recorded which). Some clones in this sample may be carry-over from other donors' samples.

This CDR3 is CAISPPFAAPNYGYTY. The rearrangement uses TRBV10-3 and TRBJ1-2; the DNA was not used to check the table's D call, TRBD1. The germline CDR1 and CDR2 sequences are ENHRY and SYGVKD. The CDR3 length equals 16 residues, ends included.